One and the same sample provided the 25 T cell receptor beta chains below, sequenced in a study of low-dose radiotherapy and immunotherapy resistance in tumors. Both TCRalpha and TCRbeta chains were reverse transcribed with V-gene-specific primers. TCR amplification involved roughly 21 PCR cycles with a constant-region primer and V-primer adapter. TCRdb passed the reads through MiXCR, listing each CDR3 protein once. Seen here are tens of thousands of distinct CDR3 sequences, 18% observed once, and the top ten hold 2.8%. Time point of the sample: before trial treatment. The sequences come from PBMCs, collected before treatment. These receptor sequences come from a male donor with prostate cancer.

Comments on this clonotype: Since a far larger clone is one base different, this is likely a read error. The genes are TRBV6-6 and TRBJ1-2; unclear D gene. V lost 10 bases, J lost 3 bases, and 18 bases lay in between. The CDR3 is 14 amino acids. Germline lookup yields CDR1 MNHNY and CDR2 SVGAGI (reference sequence). CDR3 nucleotides: TGTGCCACCCAGGACCGTCTGTACGACTATGGCTACACCTTC. It encodes CATQDRLYDYGYTF.

In its sample, this clonotype was seen a few times. The chain combines TRBV9 with TRBJ2-3; D might be TRBD1 (6 bases). Germline loops: CDR1 SGDLS, CDR2 YYNGEE. CDR3 size: 13 residues. Deletions cut 3 bases from V and 3 bases from J, with 8 bases between. The DNA of the CDR3 is TGTGCCAGCAGCGCCCAGGGGACAGATACGCAGTATTTT. Its translation: CASSAQGTDTQYF.

This clonotype was seen a handful of times. The junction and the germline gene differ at one end; a read error may be behind it. The genes are TRBV7-2 and TRBJ2-5; tentative D call: TRBD2 (5 bases). This CDR3 comprises 14 residues. CDR1 and CDR2 from the germline V gene are SGHTA and FQGNSA. The CDR3 DNA sequence: TGTGTCAGCAGCTTAGCGCTTGGGTTGGAGACCCAGTACTTC. Translating it yields CVSSLALGLETQYF. Based on the CDR3 plus reference TRBV7-2 and TRBJ2-5, the full variable domain is GAGVSQSPSNKVTEKGKDVELRCDPISGHTALYWYRQSLGQGLEFLIYFQGNSAPDKSGLPSDRFSAERTGGSVSTLTIQRTQQEDSAVYLCVSSLALGLETQYFGPGTRLLVL.

The table lists this clonotype with many counts. This chain connects TRBV10-3 to TRBJ1-2; 8 bases agree with TRBD1. V shed 0 bases and J 2 bases; nucleotides not matched to a gene: 2. Per germline, CDR1 ENHRY and CDR2 SYGVKD. The CDR3 is made up of 15 amino acids. The CDR3 region is CAISESDRENYGYTF. The CDR3 DNA follows: TGTGCCATCAGTGAGTCGGACAGGGAAAACTATGGCTACACCTTC.

This clonotype rates as medium-sized. V is TRBV29-1 and J is TRBJ2-5; D is perhaps TRBD2 (6 bases). The CDR3 contains 15 residues. V lost 7 bases and J lost 1, with 19 bases in between. CDR1 SQVTM and CDR2 ANQGSEA come from the germline V gene. The CDR3 protein is CSATQRLAAQETQYF. CDR3 nucleotide sequence: TGCAGCGCTACTCAGAGATTAGCGGCCCAAGAGACCCAGTACTTC. Together with reference TRBV29-1 and TRBJ2-5, the CDR3 gives the full variable domain: SAVISQKPSRDICQRGTSLTIQCQVDSQVTMMFWYRQQPGQSLTLIATANQGSEATYESGFVIDKFPISRPNLTFSTLTVSNMSPEDSSIYLCSATQRLAAQETQYFGPGTRLLVL.

This clonotype was picked up many times. The chain joins TRBV3-1 to TRBJ2-5; 7 bases agree with TRBD1. The CDR3 consists of 16 residues. Germline-derived CDR1 and CDR2 are LGHDT and YNNKEL (reference sequence). The V and J ends lost 3 bases and 4 bases, in that order; junction bases with no gene match: 11. The CDR3 loop reads CASSQIQGTHGETQYF. The CDR3 nucleotides are TGTGCCAGCAGCCAGATACAGGGGACCCATGGAGAGACCCAGTACTTC.

This clonotype was detected only a few times. The chain has TRBV9 and TRBJ2-1, with 8 bases aligning to TRBD2. The germline V gene has CDR1 SGDLS and CDR2 YYNGEE. The J segment lost 1 base and the V segment lost 4 bases, leaving 1 base of the junction unmatched. The CDR3 has 14 residues. In DNA, the CDR3 is TGTGCCAGCAGCATAGCGGGGTCCTACAATGAGCAGTTCTTC. Its protein is CASSIAGSYNEQFF.

The chain couples TRBV19 to TRBJ1-6; the D is unclear. The CDR3 loop spans 12 amino acids. Trimming stripped 5 bases from V and 12 bases from J, with 11 bases between. The germline V gene encodes CDR1 LNHDA and CDR2 SQIVND (reference sequence). CDR3 sequence: CASSSRDLPLHF. The CDR3 coding sequence is TGTGCCAGTAGTTCGAGAGATTTACCCCTCCACTTT.

In this sample, this clonotype turned up a few times. The chain combines TRBV6-2 or TRBV6-3 with TRBJ2-2, with TRBD2 identical over 10 bases. The V and J ends lost 5 bases and 4 bases, in that order; junction bases with no gene match: 4. The CDR3 totals 15 residues. Germline-derived CDR1 and CDR2 are MNHEY and SVGEGT. The CDR3 here is CASSPSGGATGELFF. CDR3 DNA sequence: TGTGCCAGCAGTCCGAGCGGGGGGGCCACCGGGGAGCTGTTTTTT.

This clonotype has ten or more counts. The V call is TRBV7-6, the J call TRBJ2-4; a weak D match, TRBD2 (7 bases). V gave up 5 bases and J gave up 8 bases, with 16 bases separating them. The CDR3 totals 14 residues. The germline V gene has CDR1 SGHVS and CDR2 FNYEAQ. CDR3 protein: CASSQRGGRDIQYF. The CDR3 nucleotides are TGTGCCAGCAGCCAGAGGGGGGGGCGGGACATTCAGTACTTC.

The genes are TRBV4-1 and TRBJ1-2; 7 bases agree with TRBD1. The CDR3 is 16 amino acids. Trimming at V came to 1 base and at J to 10 bases, leaving 15 bases not matched to a gene. Germline CDR1 and CDR2: MGHRA and YSYEKL. Here the CDR3 reads CASSQGRARQGSDYTF. CDR3 nucleotides: TGCGCCAGCAGCCAAGGAAGGGCGAGACAGGGTTCCGACTACACCTTC.

This clonotype was observed at least ten times. The chain couples TRBV2 to TRBJ2-7; D may be TRBD2 (7 bases). In germline, CDR1 is SNHLY, CDR2 FYNNEI. The CDR3 runs 13 residues. Trimming took off 8 bases at V and 5 bases at J, with 16 bases between the two ends. The CDR3 bases are TGTGCCAGCCGGGGGGCGGCAAGAGACGAGCAGTACTTC. It specifies CASRGAARDEQYF.

This clonotype was detected a few times. CDR3 residues: CASSSSREPNYGYTF. CDR3 nucleotide sequence: TGCGCCAGCAGCTCCTCCAGGGAACCAAACTATGGCTACACCTTC. V gene TRBV5-1 combines with J gene TRBJ1-2; D might be TRBD1 (5 bases). V was clipped by 3 bases and J by 2 bases, with 14 bases between them. The germline gives CDR1 SGHRS, CDR2 YFSETQ. The CDR3 spans 15 residues.

In its sample, this clonotype was seen a few times. The gene calls are TRBV3-1 and TRBJ2-1, with 10 positions matching TRBD2. This CDR3 has 17 residues. The ends lost 0 bases at V and 7 bases at J; junction bases unmatched: 9. Germline V gene data show CDR1 as LGHDT and CDR2 as YNNKEL (reference sequence). This CDR3 reads CASSQDRDLSGGNEQFF. The DNA for the CDR3 is TGTGCCAGCAGCCAAGATCGCGACCTTAGCGGGGGGAATGAGCAGTTCTTC.

This sequence joins TRBV12-3 or TRBV12-4 and TRBJ1-2, with no clear D. V lost 3 bases to trimming and J lost 1 base, with 6 bases between them. This CDR3 comprises 13 residues. Here the CDR3 DNA reads TGTGCCAGCAGTTTCGCCCGTAACTATGGCTACACCTTC. This codes for CASSFARNYGYTF.

This clonotype occurred many times. This chain joins TRBV3-1 and TRBJ2-7, with no clear D. CDR3 length: 13 amino acids. Trimming stripped 4 bases from V and 2 bases from J, with 9 bases between. Germline values: CDR1 LGHDT, CDR2 YNNKEL (reference sequence). As DNA, the CDR3 is TGTGCCAGCAGCCTAGGAAGAGCCTACGAGCAGTACTTC. Its translation: CASSLGRAYEQYF.

The chain employs TRBV27 and TRBJ1-2, with D unclear. Trimming stripped 0 bases from V and 6 bases from J, with 5 bases between. The germline V gene encodes CDR1 MNHEY and CDR2 SMNVEV (reference sequence). This CDR3 has 12 amino acids. The CDR3 region has the DNA TGTGCCAGCAGTTTATCGGGTGATGGCTACACCTTC. This encodes CASSLSGDGYTF.

This clonotype was picked up many times. J is TRBJ1-2 and V is TRBV27; D gene ambiguous. The V gene's germline CDR1 is MNHEY and CDR2 SMNVEV (reference sequence). The germline V and J ends were trimmed by 0 bases and 8 bases, with 13 bases remaining between them. The CDR3 is made up of 14 amino acids. CDR3 residues: CASSLSPGIGGYTF. The CDR3 region has the DNA TGTGCCAGCAGTTTATCGCCCGGAATAGGCGGCTACACCTTC.

About this clonotype: This likely came from a read error, as a far larger clone is one base away. The conserved final phenylalanine or tryptophan is absent from the CDR3, which likely points to a read error. V usage is TRBV5-8 and J usage is TRBJ2-5; 9 nucleotides align to TRBD1. The CDR3 has 15 amino acids. Germline V CDR1 and CDR2: SGHTS, YDEGEE. The J segment lost 4 bases and the V segment lost 5 bases, leaving 9 bases of the junction unmatched. CDR3 in amino acids: CASSRTTGQGETQYI. CDR3 DNA: TGTGCCAGCAGTCGGACCACGGGACAGGGAGAGACCCAGTACATC.

In its sample, this clonotype was seen many times. This chain connects TRBV7-8 to TRBJ2-1; D call uncertain. The V end was cut by 1 base, the J end by 6 bases, with 16 bases between. The CDR3 has 16 amino acids. The germline V gene has CDR1 SGHVS and CDR2 FQNEAQ. The CDR3 nucleotides are TGTGCCAGCAGCTTAGAACAAACTGATTGGGGCAATGAGCAGTTCTTC. This codes for CASSLEQTDWGNEQFF.

This clonotype was detected ten times or more. V and J are TRBV30 and TRBJ1-3, with D uncertain. CDR3 size: 14 residues. The germline V gene encodes CDR1 GTSNPN and CDR2 SVGIG (reference sequence). Between the trimmed V and J ends, which lost 5 bases and 7 bases, there was a span of 18 bases. The CDR3 sequence is CAWAGLTATNTIYF. The CDR3, as DNA: TGTGCCTGGGCAGGCCTTACAGCTACTAACACCATATATTTT.

A single count supports this clonotype. One base separates it from a far larger clone, so it is likely a read error. The genes are TRBV6-6 and TRBJ2-1; D might be TRBD1 or TRBD2, each matching 5 bases. Germline CDR1 MNHNY, CDR2 SVGAGI (reference sequence). The CDR3 sequence is 19 residues long. This CDR3 reads CASSHSEPLNGATYNEQFF. The CDR3 coding sequence is TGTGCCAGCAGTCACTCGGAGCCGCTGAACGGGGCTACCTACAATGAGCAGTTCTTC.

This clonotype appeared a single time. The V call is TRBV14, the J call TRBJ1-2; D is undetermined. V lost 4 bases and J 0 bases, leaving 15 bases between the germline ends. The CDR3 totals 16 residues. Looked up from germline, CDR1 is SGHDN and CDR2 is FVKESK. This CDR3 reads CASSPLADGSNYGYTF. CDR3 nucleotide sequence: TGTGCCAGCAGCCCGCTAGCGGACGGATCTAACTATGGCTACACCTTC. The complete variable domain, with remaining parts taken from reference TRBV14 and TRBJ1-2, reads EAGVTQFPSHSVIEKGQTVTLRCDPISGHDNLYWYRRVMGKEIKFLLHFVKESKQDESGMPNNRFLAERTGGTYSTLKVQPAELEDSGVYFCASSPLADGSNYGYTFGSGTRLTVV.

In this sample, this clonotype turned up many times. The rearrangement joins TRBV2 to TRBJ1-1, with 7 bases fitting TRBD1. CDR3 length: 15 residues. Germline V lookup: CDR1 SNHLY, CDR2 FYNNEI. V shed 11 bases, J shed 1 base, and the junction held 13 bases outside the gene matches. The CDR3 DNA follows: TGTGCCTCGAGACAGGGCAAGGGACCGAACACTGAAGCTTTCTTT. Translation: CASRQGKGPNTEAFF. Using reference TRBV2 and TRBJ1-1 for the parts outside the CDR3, the full variable domain is EPEVTQTPSHQVTQMGQEVILRCVPISNHLYFYWYRQILGQKVEFLVSFYNNEISEKSEIFDDQFSVERPDGSNFTLKIRSTKLEDSAMYFCASRQGKGPNTEAFFGQGTRLTVV.

In its sample, this clonotype was seen many times. The chain carries TRBV7-9 and TRBJ2-6, with D tentatively TRBD2 (5 bases). Deletions cut 5 bases from V and 4 bases from J, with 15 bases between. Germline values: CDR1 SEHNR, CDR2 FQNEAQ (reference sequence). This CDR3 spans 16 amino acids. In DNA form, the CDR3 reads TGTGCCAGCAGCGGTGGGAGTTGGCCGGGGGCCAACGTCCTGACTTTC. It is translated as CASSGGSWPGANVLTF. Combining the CDR3 with reference TRBV7-9 and TRBJ2-6 gives the whole variable domain DTGVSQNPRHKITKRGQNVTFRCDPISEHNRLYWYRQTLGQGPEFLTYFQNEAQLEKSRLLSDRFSAERPKGSFSTLEIQRTEQGDSAMYLCASSGGSWPGANVLTFGAGSRLTVL.